The 31 T cell receptor beta chains below come from one sample, sequenced in a study of T cells in Graves' hyperthyroidism and ophthalmopathy. Regions amplified from RNA transcripts were the TCR beta CDR3 regions. A first-round RT-PCR of the TCR CDR3 used the HTBI primer set. One entry per CDR3 protein, called by TCRdb with MiXCR from the multiplex PCR reads. Among about 360,000 distinct CDR3 sequences listed, about 13% were seen once. Sequenced sample: blood. The source is a woman between 18 and 29 years old with Graves' hyperthyroidism.

The rearrangement links TRBV5-1 to TRBJ2-2; 8 nucleotides line up with TRBD1. The CDR3 is 18 amino acids. Germline trimming cut 0 bases from V and 1 base from J; bases unmatched to any gene: 8. Germline V gene lookup returns CDR1 SGHRS and CDR2 YFSETQ. The CDR3 region has the DNA TGCGCCAGCAGCTTGGAATTTACCGGGACAGGGAACACCGGGGAGCTGTTTTTT. Encoded protein: CASSLEFTGTGNTGELFF.

The V and J genes are TRBV20-1 and TRBJ2-3; no clear D. Germline V lookup: CDR1 DFQATT, CDR2 SNEGSKA (reference sequence). The CDR3 sequence is 13 residues long. Trimming stripped 5 bases from V and 0 bases from J, with 9 bases between. The CDR3, as DNA: TGCAGTGCTTTTGTGCGGAGCACAGATACGCAGTATTTT. Residues: CSAFVRSTDTQYF.

Many counts were recorded for this clonotype. CDR3 protein: CASSRQEDTQYF. The CDR3 bases are TGTGCCAGCAGTCGACAGGAAGATACGCAGTATTTT. The genes are TRBV6-1 and TRBJ2-3, with D possibly matching TRBD1 (6 bases). Trimming took off 5 bases at V and 5 bases at J, with 8 bases between the two ends. CDR3 length: 12 residues. CDR1 is MNHNS and CDR2 is SASEGT in the germline V gene.

Ten or more counts support this clonotype. V usage is TRBV2 and J usage is TRBJ1-5, with unresolved D. The CDR3 sequence is 15 residues long. Germline V CDR1 and CDR2: SNHLY, FYNNEI. Trimming shortened V by 6 bases and J by 1 base, and 13 bases separated the two germline ends. The CDR3 here is CASRELAESNQPQHF. DNA for the CDR3: TGTGCCAGCAGGGAACTAGCGGAGAGCAATCAGCCCCAGCATTTT.

This clonotype was seen ten or more times. This sequence joins TRBV29-1 and TRBJ2-7, with 7 bases lining up with TRBD1. The CDR3 is 13 amino acids. The V gene end was trimmed by 7 bases and the J gene end by 0 bases; junction bases not matched to a gene: 6. The germline CDR1 and CDR2 sequences are SQVTM and ANQGSEA. The CDR3 region is CSARDSRSYEQYF. DNA for the CDR3: TGCAGCGCGAGGGACAGCCGCTCCTACGAGCAGTACTTC.

The rearrangement joins TRBV19 to TRBJ2-2; D not certain. The germline CDR1 and CDR2 sequences are LNHDA and SQIVND (reference sequence). Deletions cut 11 bases from V and 6 bases from J, with 16 bases between. This CDR3 comprises 13 residues. The CDR3 DNA sequence: TGTGCCGCCGTTGGCGGCGTCCCCGGGGAGCTGTTTTTT. This gives the protein CAAVGGVPGELFF.

As DNA, the CDR3 is TGCAGCGTTGAAGATCCGACAGGGGGGTCTTACTATGGCTACACCTTC. It yields the protein CSVEDPTGGSYYGYTF. The genes are TRBV29-1 and TRBJ1-2; TRBD1 agrees at 9 bases. The V gene's germline CDR1 is SQVTM and CDR2 ANQGSEA. The CDR3 loop spans 16 amino acids. With 0 bases clipped from V and 3 bases from J, the junction kept 8 bases outside the gene matches.

V usage is TRBV28 and J usage is TRBJ1-5; D remains unclear. The length of the CDR3 is 13 residues. V was shortened by 6 bases and J by 6 bases, with 12 bases between the two germline ends. CDR1 is MDHEN and CDR2 is SYDVKM in the germline V gene. CDR3 sequence (DNA): TGTGCCAGCAGATCCGGGTCCGGTCAGCCCCAGCATTTT. Its translation is CASRSGSGQPQHF.

This clonotype was picked up many times. J is TRBJ2-3 and V is TRBV11-2, with 11 bases fitting TRBD2. There are 16 residues in the CDR3. V gave up 5 bases and J gave up 2 bases; unmatched junction bases: 6. CDR1 SGHAT and CDR2 FQNNGV come from the germline V gene. The CDR3 DNA follows: TGTGCCAGCAGCCCCCTTAGCGGGAGGGCCACAGATACGCAGTATTTT. Amino acid sequence: CASSPLSGRATDTQYF.

This rearrangement joins TRBV6-2 or TRBV6-3 to TRBJ1-5, with 9 bases that match TRBD1. With 6 bases clipped from V and 6 bases from J, the junction kept 9 bases outside the gene matches. The CDR3 is 15 residues long. Germline assignment: CDR1 MNHEY and CDR2 SVGEGT. CDR3 protein: CASSPPGTGIQPQHF. Here the CDR3 DNA reads TGTGCCAGCAGCCCCCCCGGGACAGGGATTCAGCCCCAGCATTTT.

This clonotype turned up a few times. This rearrangement joins TRBV20-1 to TRBJ1-6; D is uncertain. V lost 2 bases and J 0 bases, leaving 8 bases between the germline ends. The CDR3 runs 15 residues. Germline V lookup: CDR1 DFQATT, CDR2 SNEGSKA (reference sequence). CDR3 nucleotide sequence: TGCAGTGCTAGACAGGATAGCTCCTATAATTCACCCCTCCACTTT. It translates to CSARQDSSYNSPLHF.

This rearrangement joins TRBV19 to TRBJ1-5; TRBD1 aligns across 7 bases. The trim removed 4 bases at V and 4 bases at J, leaving 10 bases unmatched. This CDR3 comprises 16 residues. Germline CDR1 and CDR2: LNHDA and SQIVND (reference sequence). The CDR3 DNA is TGTGCCAGTAGTAAAAAGACAGGGACGGGGAATCAGCCCCAGCATTTT. Translating gives CASSKKTGTGNQPQHF. The full variable domain, in which reference TRBV19 and TRBJ1-5 provide the parts outside the CDR3, is DGGITQSPKYLFRKEGQNVTLSCEQNLNHDAMYWYRQDPGQGLRLIYYSQIVNDFQKGDIAEGYSVSREKKESFPLTVTSAQKNPTAFYLCASSKKTGTGNQPQHFGDGTRLSIL.

This clonotype was seen more than once but under ten times. V and J are TRBV18 and TRBJ2-5; the D gene is possibly TRBD2 (5 bases). V was clipped by 6 bases and J by 5 bases, with 16 bases between them. Germline CDR1 reads KGHSH; CDR2 reads LQKENI. The CDR3 is made up of 14 amino acids. The CDR3 DNA reads TGTGCCAGCTCCCCCCGGACTGGCGCGGAGACCCAGTACTTC. Amino acids: CASSPRTGAETQYF. The variable domain in full, completed from reference TRBV18 and TRBJ2-5, reads NAGVMQNPRHLVRRRGQEARLRCSPMKGHSHVYWYRQLPEEGLKFMVYLQKENIIDESGMPKERFSAEFPKEGPSILRIQQVVRGDSAAYFCASSPRTGAETQYFGPGTRLLVL.

This clonotype was recorded at least ten times. The rearrangement links TRBV20-1 to TRBJ2-7; weak D call: TRBD2 (5 bases). V was clipped by 3 bases and J by 5 bases, with 20 bases between them. From germline, CDR1 is DFQATT and CDR2 SNEGSKA (reference sequence). This CDR3 is built from 15 residues. The CDR3 coding sequence is TGCAGTGCTAGTGAAGTGGCGGGCAGGCACCACGAGCAGTACTTC. It specifies CSASEVAGRHHEQYF.

This clonotype was counted ten times or more. The chain carries TRBV27 and TRBJ1-2; D perhaps matches TRBD1 (6 bases). V lost 8 bases to trimming and J lost 3 bases, with 16 bases between them. Per germline, CDR1 MNHEY and CDR2 SMNVEV (reference sequence). CDR3 length: 14 amino acids. CDR3 sequence reads: CASRVNRDHYGYTF. CDR3 bases: TGTGCCAGCCGAGTAAACAGGGATCACTATGGCTACACCTTC.

This clonotype came up many times. The V and J genes are TRBV3-1 and TRBJ2-1; 7 nucleotides line up with TRBD2. The V gene's germline CDR1 is LGHDT and CDR2 YNNKEL (reference sequence). The junction had 16 bases not matched to a gene; V was cut back by 0 bases and J by 8 bases. This CDR3 spans 18 amino acids. The CDR3 region has the DNA TGTGCCAGCAGCCAAGAAGAGGTTGAGGGAGGGCCGTCAGATGAGCAGTTCTTC. This encodes CASSQEEVEGGPSDEQFF.

Many counts were recorded for this clonotype. This chain uses TRBV20-1 with TRBJ2-7; 8 bases match TRBD1. Germline V gives CDR1 DFQATT, CDR2 SNEGSKA (reference sequence). After removal of 6 bases from V and 5 bases from J, the junction contained 6 bases not matched to a gene. The CDR3 covers 12 residues. The CDR3: CSATQGDHEQYF. CDR3 DNA sequence: TGCAGTGCGACACAGGGGGACCACGAGCAGTACTTC.

This clonotype was found many times. The chain couples TRBV12-5 to TRBJ1-2; D is uncertain. The CDR3 is 12 residues long. Deletions cut 6 bases from V and 4 bases from J, with 9 bases between. CDR1 is LGHNT, CDR2 FRNRAP, per germline. This chain's CDR3 is CASGSASYGYTF. The DNA of the CDR3 is TGTGCTAGTGGCTCAGCCTCCTATGGCTACACCTTC.

This clonotype has more than one count but fewer than ten. The chain joins TRBV6-2 or TRBV6-3 to TRBJ1-4; a possible D gene is TRBD1 (5 bases). V lost 11 bases, J lost 8 bases, and 21 bases lay in between. The CDR3 has 14 amino acids. Germline V lookup: CDR1 MNHEY, CDR2 SVGEGT. The CDR3 reads CAHRRLGVGEKLFF. CDR3 in DNA: TGTGCCCACAGGCGGTTAGGGGTAGGGGAAAAACTGTTTTTT.

This clonotype was seen at least ten times. The chain combines TRBV10-3 with TRBJ2-2; 11 positions match TRBD2. The junction had 8 bases not matched to a gene; V was cut back by 6 bases and J by 5 bases. Germline CDR1 reads ENHRY; CDR2 reads SYGVKD. The CDR3 consists of 16 residues. CDR3 DNA sequence: TGTGCCATCAGCGAAACTAGCGGGAGACGTACCGGGGAGCTGTTTTTT. Translation: CAISETSGRRTGELFF.

This clonotype has a count of ten or more. The CDR3 DNA reads as TGCAGTGCTAGCCCCAACAGGGGGCGAGGTCAGCCCCAGCATTTT. Amino acids: CSASPNRGRGQPQHF. This chain joins TRBV20-1 and TRBJ1-5; 9 bases match TRBD1. Losses at the gene ends were 3 bases for V and 6 bases for J; bases not matched to a gene: 9. CDR3 length: 15 residues. Germline CDR1 DFQATT, CDR2 SNEGSKA (reference sequence).

This clonotype was seen repeatedly, ten times or more. This rearrangement joins TRBV6-1 to TRBJ2-2, with D possibly being TRBD1 (5 bases). The CDR3 is 16 residues long. Germline V gene sequence: CDR1 MNHNS, CDR2 SASEGT. The V gene lost 5 bases and the J gene lost 0 bases, with 13 bases spanning the gap. CDR3 in amino acids: CASSPGHVANTGELFF. The CDR3 nucleotides are TGTGCCAGCAGTCCAGGACACGTCGCGAACACCGGGGAGCTGTTTTTT.

This clonotype was observed many times. The genes are TRBV29-1 and TRBJ2-3; 9 nucleotides line up with TRBD1. Germline CDR1 reads SQVTM; CDR2 reads ANQGSEA. V gave up 4 bases and J gave up 5 bases; unmatched junction bases: 7. The CDR3 is 14 residues long. CDR3: CSVGLQGAIDTQYF. The CDR3 nucleotides are TGCAGCGTTGGCTTACAGGGGGCAATAGATACGCAGTATTTT.

The gene calls are TRBV12-3 or TRBV12-4 and TRBJ1-4; maybe TRBD1 (6 bases). With 3 bases removed from V and 5 bases from J, the gap between germline ends came to 10 bases. CDR3 length: 14 residues. CDR3 nucleotides: TGTGCCAGCAGTTTCATCCAGGGGAATGAAAAACTGTTTTTT. Amino acid sequence: CASSFIQGNEKLFF.

In its sample, this clonotype was seen many times. V gene TRBV6-1 combines with J gene TRBJ2-5; D gene unclear. V gave up 3 bases and J gave up 0 bases, with 8 bases separating them. Germline values: CDR1 MNHNS, CDR2 SASEGT. This CDR3 region has 14 residues. Written as DNA, the CDR3 is TGTGCCAGCAGTGATGACCAAAACCAAGAGACCCAGTACTTC. It is translated as CASSDDQNQETQYF.

This clonotype was found many times. The chain joins TRBV12-3 or TRBV12-4 to TRBJ2-1; TRBD2 agrees at 7 bases. Germline trimming cut 6 bases from V and 1 base from J; bases unmatched to any gene: 3. There are 14 residues in the CDR3. In DNA form, the CDR3 reads TGTGCCAGCAGACAAGCGGGGTCCTACAATGAGCAGTTCTTC. Amino acids: CASRQAGSYNEQFF.

At least ten counts were recorded for this clonotype. This chain links TRBV19 with TRBJ2-7; D gene unclear. Germline V gene sequence: CDR1 LNHDA, CDR2 SQIVND (reference sequence). V was cut by 5 bases and J by 3 bases, with 14 bases left in between. This CDR3 contains 14 residues. CDR3 nucleotides: TGTGCCAGTAGTGGCACCCGGCCGGGCTACGAGCAGTACTTC. This codes for CASSGTRPGYEQYF. Supplemented by reference TRBV19 and TRBJ2-7, the full variable domain reads DGGITQSPKYLFRKEGQNVTLSCEQNLNHDAMYWYRQDPGQGLRLIYYSQIVNDFQKGDIAEGYSVSREKKESFPLTVTSAQKNPTAFYLCASSGTRPGYEQYFGPGTRLTVT.

This clonotype appeared many times. The chain joins TRBV5-6 to TRBJ2-5; D tentatively fits TRBD1 or TRBD2 (6 bases each). Trimming left V 1 base short and J 4 bases short, with 11 bases between. Germline V gene lookup returns CDR1 SGHDT and CDR2 YYEEEE. CDR3 length equals 14 residues. The CDR3: CASSLRGDRETQYF. CDR3 DNA: TGTGCCAGCAGCTTGAGGGGGGACCGAGAGACCCAGTACTTC.

V gene TRBV6-1 combines with J gene TRBJ2-7; 7 bases line up with TRBD2. Looked up from germline, CDR1 is MNHNS and CDR2 is SASEGT. The V and J ends lost 3 bases and 3 bases, in that order; junction bases with no gene match: 5. The CDR3 consists of 14 residues. CDR3 sequence (DNA): TGTGCCAGCAGTGAGGCGAGCGGGGACTACGAGCAGTACTTC. This encodes CASSEASGDYEQYF.

This clonotype was observed many times. The rearrangement links TRBV7-2 to TRBJ1-2; possible D gene TRBD1, 6 bases. Trimming pared 2 bases from V and 5 bases from J, leaving 15 bases between. The CDR3 length is 15 residues. From germline, CDR1 is SGHTA and CDR2 FQGNSA. The CDR3 DNA sequence: TGTGCCAGCAGCTTAATCGGGGGGCATGGGTATGGCTACACCTTC. This codes for CASSLIGGHGYGYTF.

This clonotype was seen ten or more times. The V gene is TRBV6-2 or TRBV6-3, the J gene TRBJ2-5, with D perhaps TRBD1 (5 bases). The CDR3 runs 14 residues. The germline gives CDR1 MNHEY, CDR2 SVGEGT. V was trimmed by 6 bases and J by 1 base, leaving 12 bases between them. The CDR3 reads CASRLPDSQETQYF. CDR3 nucleotides: TGTGCCAGCAGGCTCCCCGACAGCCAAGAGACCCAGTACTTC.